Sequencing of this T cell receptor (beta chain) was carried out in a study of metastatic and nonmetastatic thyroid tumors. The wider study: Malignant and benign thyroid patients had repertoires compared in peripheral blood and tumor or nodule tissue.

Losses at the gene ends were 5 bases for V and 1 base for J; bases not matched to a gene: 10. The CDR3 is made up of 16 amino acids. Germline V CDR1 and CDR2: SGHRS, YFSETQ. By share, this clone counts as medium-sized. The antigen remains undetermined. Other DNA sequences in the sample encode the same CDR3. In the original analysis: Across clinicopathological groups, CDR3 differences served as the basis for building a distant-metastasis classifier for papillary thyroid cancer. TCRdb re-called the PCR reads through MiXCR. The V and J calls were determined by TCRdb, not by the authors. The sample has fewer than 25,000 clones; 18% are singletons. Among the patients, none had received any treatment before thyroid surgery. Regarding the study as a whole: For both blood and tumor, malignant thyroid tumors reportedly showed significantly higher TCR beta diversity than benign nodules did.

The sample was adjacent normal tissue. The chain joins TRBV5-1 to TRBJ2-7, with TRBD1 matching over 9 bases. The source of this sequence is a male donor with papillary thyroid cancer or a benign thyroid nodule (not recorded which). Some clones in this sample may be carry-over from other donors' samples. The CDR3 region is CASSRPGTGLSYEQYV. In DNA, the CDR3 is TGCGCCAGCAGTCGCCCTGGGACAGGGTTATCCTACGAGCAGTACGTC.